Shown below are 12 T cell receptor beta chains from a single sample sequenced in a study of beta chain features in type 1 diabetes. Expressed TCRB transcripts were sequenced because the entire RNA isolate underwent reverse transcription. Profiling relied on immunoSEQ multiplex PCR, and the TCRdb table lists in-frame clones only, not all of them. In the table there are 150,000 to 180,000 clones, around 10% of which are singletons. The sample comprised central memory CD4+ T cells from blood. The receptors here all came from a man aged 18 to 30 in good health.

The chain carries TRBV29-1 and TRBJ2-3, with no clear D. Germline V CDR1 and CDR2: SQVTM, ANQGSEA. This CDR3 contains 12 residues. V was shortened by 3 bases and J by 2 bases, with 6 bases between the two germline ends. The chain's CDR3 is CSVEESTDTQYF. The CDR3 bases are TGCAGCGTTGAGGAGTCCACAGATACGCAGTATTTT.

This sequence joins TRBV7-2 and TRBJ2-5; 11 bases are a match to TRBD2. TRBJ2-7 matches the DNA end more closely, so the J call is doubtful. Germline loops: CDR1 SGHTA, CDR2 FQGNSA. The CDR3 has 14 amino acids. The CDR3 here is CASSELAGEGEQYF. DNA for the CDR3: TGTGCCAGCAGCGAACTAGCGGGAGAAGGCGAGCAGTACTTC.

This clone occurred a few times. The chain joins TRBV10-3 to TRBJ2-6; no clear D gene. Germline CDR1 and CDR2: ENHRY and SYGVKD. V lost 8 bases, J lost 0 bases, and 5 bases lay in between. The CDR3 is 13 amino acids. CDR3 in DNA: TGTGCCATCGAAGCCTCTGGGGCCAACGTCCTGACTTTC. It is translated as CAIEASGANVLTF.

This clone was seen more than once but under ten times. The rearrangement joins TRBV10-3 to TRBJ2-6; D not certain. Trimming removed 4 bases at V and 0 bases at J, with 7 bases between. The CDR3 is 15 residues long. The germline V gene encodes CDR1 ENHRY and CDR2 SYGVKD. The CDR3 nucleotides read TGTGCCATCAGTGGCGGAGCCTCTGGGGCCAACGTCCTGACTTTC. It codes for CAISGGASGANVLTF.

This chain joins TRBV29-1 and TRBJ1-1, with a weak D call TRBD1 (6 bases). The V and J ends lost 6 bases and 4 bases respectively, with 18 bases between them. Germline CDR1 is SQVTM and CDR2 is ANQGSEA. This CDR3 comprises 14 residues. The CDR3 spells CSVQRGVRATEAFF. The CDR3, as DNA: TGCAGCGTCCAAAGGGGGGTGAGAGCCACTGAAGCTTTCTTT.

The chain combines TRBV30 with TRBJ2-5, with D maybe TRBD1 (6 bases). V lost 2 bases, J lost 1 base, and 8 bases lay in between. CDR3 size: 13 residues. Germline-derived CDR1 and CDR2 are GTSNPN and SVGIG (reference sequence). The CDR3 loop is CAWSTGTQETQYF. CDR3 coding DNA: TGTGCCTGGAGTACAGGGACCCAAGAGACCCAGTACTTC. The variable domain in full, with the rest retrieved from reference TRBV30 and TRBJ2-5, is SQTIHQWPATLVQPVGSPLSLECTVEGTSNPNLYWYRQAAGRGLQLLFYSVGIGQISSEVPQNLSASRPQDRQFILSSKKLLLSDSGFYLCAWSTGTQETQYFGPGTRLLVL.

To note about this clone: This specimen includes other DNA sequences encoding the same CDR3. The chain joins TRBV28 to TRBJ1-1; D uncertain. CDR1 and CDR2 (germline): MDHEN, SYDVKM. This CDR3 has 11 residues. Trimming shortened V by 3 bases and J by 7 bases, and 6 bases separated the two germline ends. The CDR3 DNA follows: TGTGCCAGCAGTTTCAGGAATGAAGCTTTCTTT. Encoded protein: CASSFRNEAFF.

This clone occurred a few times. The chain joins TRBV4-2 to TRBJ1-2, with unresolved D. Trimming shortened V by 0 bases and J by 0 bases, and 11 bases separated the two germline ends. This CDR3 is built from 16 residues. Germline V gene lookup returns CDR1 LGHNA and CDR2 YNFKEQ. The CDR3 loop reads CASSQEVAQTNYGYTF. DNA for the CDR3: TGTGCCAGCAGCCAAGAGGTGGCGCAGACTAACTATGGCTACACCTTC.

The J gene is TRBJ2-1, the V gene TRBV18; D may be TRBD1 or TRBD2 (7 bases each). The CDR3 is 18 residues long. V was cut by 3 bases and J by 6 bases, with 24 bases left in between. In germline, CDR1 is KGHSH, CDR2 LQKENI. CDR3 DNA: TGTGCCAGCTCACCCCTTATCGAGACAGGGAGGGTCGGCAATGAGCAGTTCTTC. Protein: CASSPLIETGRVGNEQFF.

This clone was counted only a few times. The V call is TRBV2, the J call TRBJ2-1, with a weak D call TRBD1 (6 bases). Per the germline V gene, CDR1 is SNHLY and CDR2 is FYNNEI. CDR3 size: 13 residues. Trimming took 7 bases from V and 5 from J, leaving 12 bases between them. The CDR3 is CASKAGQNNEQFF. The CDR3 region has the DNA TGTGCCAGCAAGGCCGGACAGAACAATGAGCAGTTCTTC.

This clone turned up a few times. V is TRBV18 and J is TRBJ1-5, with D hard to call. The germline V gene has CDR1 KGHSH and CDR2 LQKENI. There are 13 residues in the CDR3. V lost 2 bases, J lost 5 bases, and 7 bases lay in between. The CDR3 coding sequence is TGTGCCAGCTCACCAGAGTTCGATCAGCCCCAGCATTTT. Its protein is CASSPEFDQPQHF.

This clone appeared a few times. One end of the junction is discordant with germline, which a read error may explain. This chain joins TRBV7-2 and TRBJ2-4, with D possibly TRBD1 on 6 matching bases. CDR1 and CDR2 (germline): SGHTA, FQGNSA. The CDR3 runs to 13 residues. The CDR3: CASSALDRNLQYF. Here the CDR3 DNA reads TGTGCCAGCAGCGCCCTGGACAGAAACCTTCAGTACTTC.